The 26 T cell receptor beta chains listed next were all sequenced from one sample in a study of T-cell reconstitution after alpha-beta-depleted transplantation in children. This sample's TCRbeta library carried unique molecular identifier barcodes. MiXCR, applied by TCRdb to the PCR reads, yields one record per CDR3 protein. The data show about 420,000 distinct CDR3 sequences, approximately 11% seen once. Sequenced here: PBMCs from the stem cell graft donor, sampled from the stem cell graft. These receptor sequences come from a human donor who donated a stem cell graft to a child with acute myeloid leukemia.

This clonotype was seen at least ten times. The DNA for the CDR3 is TGTGCCAGCAGTGATCTAGCGGCAGATACGCAGTATTTT. Translating gives CASSDLAADTQYF. This rearrangement joins TRBV25-1 to TRBJ2-3, with 7 bases fitting TRBD2. The CDR3 consists of 13 residues. The J segment lost 4 bases and the V segment lost 3 bases, leaving 1 base of the junction unmatched. Germline CDR1 MGHDK, CDR2 SYGVNS.

The table lists this clonotype with a few counts. The chain couples TRBV5-1 to TRBJ2-2, with TRBD1 matching over 7 bases. V was pared by 4 bases and J by 0 bases, with 9 bases of the junction left unmatched. This CDR3 is 17 amino acids long. CDR1 SGHRS and CDR2 YFSETQ come from the germline V gene. CDR3 coding DNA: TGCGCCAGCAGCATAGGGACAGCCTCCTCGAACACCGGGGAGCTGTTTTTT. Encoded protein: CASSIGTASSNTGELFF.

This clonotype was seen more than once but under ten times. V usage is TRBV5-1 and J usage is TRBJ1-1, with 8 bases aligning to TRBD1. This CDR3 spans 13 amino acids. V lost 5 bases, J lost 10 bases, and 10 bases stayed unmatched. Per germline, CDR1 SGHRS and CDR2 YFSETQ. The CDR3 coding sequence is TGCGCCAGCAGGCGAAACCAGGGGGCAGGAGCTTTCTTT. It is translated as CASRRNQGAGAFF.

This clonotype was seen a few times. DNA for the CDR3: TGTGCCAGCAGCTTAGCTCGGACAGGGGAGAATTCACCCCTCCACTTT. Translation gives CASSLARTGENSPLHF. V usage is TRBV7-2 and J usage is TRBJ1-6; TRBD1 matches at 9 bases. Trimming removed 0 bases from V and 7 bases from J; junction bases left unmatched: 4. Germline V gene sequence: CDR1 SGHTA, CDR2 FQGNSA. The CDR3 consists of 16 residues.

This clonotype has a count of ten or more. The CDR3 protein is CASSLGQGAGGANVLTF. DNA for the CDR3: TGCGCCAGCAGCTTGGGACAGGGGGCAGGTGGGGCCAACGTCCTGACTTTC. The V and J genes are TRBV5-1 and TRBJ2-6; 10 positions agree with TRBD1. Germline V gives CDR1 SGHRS, CDR2 YFSETQ. After removal of 0 bases from V and 3 bases from J, the junction contained 3 bases not matched to a gene. There are 17 residues in the CDR3.

In its sample, this clonotype was seen a few times. The chain links TRBV12-3 or TRBV12-4 to TRBJ2-2; D uncertain. The CDR3 consists of 15 residues. Trimming removed 4 bases from V and 5 bases from J, with 14 bases in between. CDR3 amino acids: CASSSPAARTGELFF. DNA of the CDR3: TGTGCCAGCAGTTCCCCCGCCGCCAGGACCGGGGAGCTGTTTTTT.

The rearrangement joins TRBV24-1 to TRBJ2-2, with D unresolved. V was clipped by 9 bases and J by 1 base, with 11 bases between them. The CDR3 has 14 amino acids. The germline V gene encodes CDR1 KGHDR and CDR2 SFDVKD. CDR3 in amino acids: CATREAGNTGELFF. The CDR3 DNA reads as TGTGCCACCCGCGAAGCAGGGAACACCGGGGAGCTGTTTTTT.

V usage is TRBV2 and J usage is TRBJ2-1, with TRBD2 matching over 9 bases. The CDR3 has 19 residues. The V gene end was trimmed by 11 bases and the J gene end by 0 bases; junction bases not matched to a gene: 20. From germline, CDR1 is SNHLY and CDR2 FYNNEI. CDR3 amino acids: CACCLRLAGGRVSYNEQFF. The CDR3 bases are TGTGCCTGCTGTTTAAGACTGGCGGGGGGGCGCGTCTCCTACAATGAGCAGTTCTTC.

This clonotype was counted a few times. The chain has TRBV6-2 or TRBV6-3 and TRBJ2-1, with TRBD2 identical over 13 bases. The CDR3 runs to 15 residues. The germline CDR1 and CDR2 sequences are MNHEY and SVGEGT. Trimming took 5 bases from V and 5 from J; bases not matched to a gene: 3. In nucleotides, the CDR3 is TGTGCCAGCAGTAGGGGGACTAGCGGGAACAATGAGCAGTTCTTC. Its protein product is CASSRGTSGNNEQFF.

This clonotype was seen only once. This chain uses TRBV20-1 with TRBJ1-3; the D is unclear. CDR1 is DFQATT and CDR2 is SNEGSKA in the germline V gene (reference sequence). V lost 3 bases, J lost 8 bases, and 14 bases lay in between. The CDR3 loop spans 13 amino acids. CDR3 in amino acids: CSASRTIRDTIYF. CDR3 bases: TGCAGTGCTAGTAGGACGATACGGGACACCATATATTTT.

In its sample, this clonotype was seen many times. In DNA form, the CDR3 reads TGTGCCAGTGCCCAAGACAGCCACGAGCCCCAGCATTTT. The encoded protein is CASAQDSHEPQHF. The chain uses TRBV7-9 and TRBJ1-5; maybe TRBD1 (5 bases). V was clipped by 9 bases and J by 8 bases, with 17 bases between them. In germline, CDR1 is SEHNR, CDR2 FQNEAQ (reference sequence). The CDR3 runs 13 residues. The full variable domain, in which reference TRBV7-9 and TRBJ1-5 provide the parts outside the CDR3, is DTGVSQNPRHKITKRGQNVTFRCDPISEHNRLYWYRQTLGQGPEFLTYFQNEAQLEKSRLLSDRFSAERPKGSFSTLEIQRTEQGDSAMYLCASAQDSHEPQHFGDGTRLSIL.

This chain links TRBV5-5 with TRBJ1-6; possible D gene TRBD1, 5 bases. The CDR3 is 14 residues long. From germline, CDR1 is SGHKS and CDR2 YYEKEE (reference sequence). Trimming took off 0 bases at V and 10 bases at J, with 11 bases between the two ends. The CDR3 sequence is CASSLEVQVSPLHF. The CDR3 DNA reads as TGTGCCAGCAGCTTGGAGGTACAGGTCTCACCCCTCCACTTT.

This clonotype was observed many times. V usage is TRBV5-6 and J usage is TRBJ2-3, with D uncertain. This CDR3 is built from 14 residues. V lost 3 bases and J lost 2, with 10 bases in between. Germline V gene sequence: CDR1 SGHDT, CDR2 YYEEEE. The CDR3 loop reads CASSSVNHTDTQYF. The CDR3 DNA is TGTGCCAGCAGCTCGGTGAACCACACAGATACGCAGTATTTT.

The sample holds a few counts of this clonotype. The CDR3 bases are TGTGCCAGCAGCGCTCCGGGACTAGCGGGCCAAGAGACCCAGTACTTC. This codes for CASSAPGLAGQETQYF. This rearrangement joins TRBV7-8 to TRBJ2-5, with TRBD2 matching over 12 bases. V shed 5 bases, J shed 1 base, and the junction held 5 bases outside the gene matches. Germline V lookup: CDR1 SGHVS, CDR2 FQNEAQ. This CDR3 comprises 16 residues.

The rearrangement uses TRBV6-5 and TRBJ1-5; D not certain. Germline-derived CDR1 and CDR2 are MNHEY and SVGAGI. Trimming stripped 2 bases from V and 7 bases from J, with 12 bases between. The CDR3 has 14 amino acids. CDR3 amino acids: CASSYDPGTQPQHF. The CDR3 region has the DNA TGTGCCAGCAGTTACGATCCGGGTACCCAGCCCCAGCATTTT.

V and J are TRBV7-8 and TRBJ1-1, with a possible D match to TRBD1 (6 bases). The germline CDR1 and CDR2 sequences are SGHVS and FQNEAQ. The CDR3 is 15 residues long. V lost 5 bases to trimming and J lost 4 bases, with 17 bases between them. The chain's CDR3 is CASSPLGGLGTEAFF. The CDR3 nucleotides read TGTGCCAGCAGCCCCCTAGGGGGGCTCGGCACTGAAGCTTTCTTT.

V and J are TRBV4-1 and TRBJ2-3; D may match TRBD1 or TRBD2 (6 bases each). CDR3 size: 16 residues. CDR1 is MGHRA and CDR2 is YSYEKL in the germline V gene. Trimming left V 4 bases short and J 0 bases short, with 14 bases between. CDR3 nucleotides: TGCGCCAGCAGCCCTGGGGGGCGACTAAGCACAGATACGCAGTATTTT. Translated, it gives CASSPGGRLSTDTQYF.

This clonotype came up a few times. J is TRBJ1-3 and V is TRBV30; possibly TRBD1 for D (6 bases). The germline V gene has CDR1 GTSNPN and CDR2 SVGIG (reference sequence). V was pared by 0 bases and J by 4 bases, with 7 bases between. This CDR3 has 13 amino acids. This CDR3 is CAWSVQGGNTIYF. DNA of the CDR3: TGTGCCTGGAGTGTACAGGGCGGAAACACCATATATTTT. The whole variable domain, filled in from reference TRBV30 and TRBJ1-3, reads SQTIHQWPATLVQPVGSPLSLECTVEGTSNPNLYWYRQAAGRGLQLLFYSVGIGQISSEVPQNLSASRPQDRQFILSSKKLLLSDSGFYLCAWSVQGGNTIYFGEGSWLTVV.

This chain links TRBV9 with TRBJ2-2; D could derive from TRBD1 or TRBD2 (6 bases each). CDR3 length: 14 residues. Germline V gene lookup returns CDR1 SGDLS and CDR2 YYNGEE. V shed 7 bases and J shed 13 bases, with 23 bases lying between them. CDR3 sequence (DNA): TGTGCCAGCGAGCCCACCGGGGCTCGGGGGCCGCTGTTTTTT. Amino acid sequence: CASEPTGARGPLFF.

The CDR3 sequence: CASSLGSGVSYEQYF. The CDR3 DNA follows: TGTGCCAGCAGCTTAGGGAGCGGGGTCTCCTACGAGCAGTACTTC. The chain couples TRBV7-2 to TRBJ2-7; 7 bases are a match to TRBD2. The V gene's germline CDR1 is SGHTA and CDR2 FQGNSA. The CDR3 sequence is 15 residues long. The trim removed 1 base at V and 0 bases at J, leaving 3 bases unmatched.

J is TRBJ1-6 and V is TRBV27, with 8 bases matching TRBD1. From germline, CDR1 is MNHEY and CDR2 SMNVEV (reference sequence). Trimming took 2 bases from V and 0 from J; bases not matched to a gene: 6. The CDR3 runs to 18 residues. In DNA, the CDR3 is TGTGCCAGCAGTTTACGCAGGGGGCAAAGCTCCTATAATTCACCCCTCCACTTT. This sequence encodes CASSLRRGQSSYNSPLHF.

About this clonotype itself: A much larger clone lies one base from this, so it may be a read error. This chain uses TRBV9 with TRBJ1-4; no definite D call. Germline CDR1 SGDLS, CDR2 YYNGEE. The V end was cut by 3 bases, the J end by 6 bases, with 15 bases between. This CDR3 contains 15 residues. This chain's CDR3 is CASSAEPGKYEKLFF. The CDR3 DNA is TGTGCCAGCAGCGCAGAGCCGGGGAAATATGAAAAACTGTTTTTT.

The genes are TRBV9 and TRBJ2-7; 9 bases are a match to TRBD2. The germline V gene has CDR1 SGDLS and CDR2 YYNGEE. The CDR3 has 15 residues. V was clipped by 0 bases and J by 4 bases; unmatched bases: 5. This CDR3 reads CASSVAASGTYEQYF. In DNA, the CDR3 is TGTGCCAGCAGCGTAGCCGCTAGCGGGACGTACGAGCAGTACTTC.

This clonotype was recorded a few times. J is TRBJ2-5 and V is TRBV20-1; the D gene is possibly TRBD1 (6 bases). Germline V gives CDR1 DFQATT, CDR2 SNEGSKA (reference sequence). The CDR3 loop spans 15 amino acids. Trimming removed 6 bases at V and 4 bases at J, with 21 bases between. The CDR3, as DNA: TGCAGTGCCGCCCCGGAGACAGGTCAGGTAGAGACCCAGTACTTC. Its translation is CSAAPETGQVETQYF.

This clonotype was counted at least ten times. DNA of the CDR3: TGTGCCACTTCAAGGGCAGGGGCCGATACGCAGTATTTT. Protein sequence: CATSRAGADTQYF. The V gene is TRBV12-3 or TRBV12-4, the J gene TRBJ2-3; possibly TRBD1 for D (6 bases). CDR3 length equals 13 residues. The germline V and J ends were trimmed by 10 bases and 6 bases, with 17 bases remaining between them.

The chain employs TRBV12-3 or TRBV12-4 and TRBJ2-7; a weak D match, TRBD2 (8 bases). This CDR3 comprises 15 residues. The V and J ends lost 4 bases and 5 bases respectively, with 18 bases between them. The CDR3 DNA reads as TGTGCCAGCAGTTCCTATATAGCGGGACAGAACGAGCAGTACTTC. Its protein is CASSSYIAGQNEQYF.